This T cell receptor (beta chain) was obtained from a study of T cells in localized non-small cell lung cancer (dated by TCRdb to the early 2020s). General notes on the study: Comparing tumors with uninvolved tumor-adjacent lungs, the study looked at the T cell repertoires of hundreds of patients with early-stage NSCLC. The cohort was made up of approximately 250 treatment-naive NSCLC patients whose localized lung tumors had been resected. The mean age of the NSCLC patients was approximately 71 years, with 130 or so men and about a hundred women. Results the study describes overall, beyond this receptor: Longer overall survival was associated with higher blood T cell density, whereas shorter survival was associated with higher adjacent-lung clonality. Uninvolved tumor-adjacent lung showed the highest T cell clonality, higher than tumor, which suggests more focused antigenic responses in the uninvolved tumor-adjacent lung. Because multi-region sequencing of the tumors was not done, intratumor heterogeneity could not be ruled out. Because the study design was exploratory, TCR variables were selected using unadjusted p-values without false-discovery rate correction. A median of 57 of the top 100 tumor clones turned up in the paired uninvolved adjacent lung, and 25 to 35 of those clones also ranked among the top 100 of that same adjacent lung.

TCR beta CDR3 regions were sequenced from DNA using the immunoSEQ Assay. As for the original processing: To compute T cell density, TCR beta template counts were normalized to usable DNA, which was estimated by amplifying housekeeping genes. Richness was estimated using the preseqR package, with extrapolation to 400,000 templates for PBMC samples and to 120,000 templates for tissue samples. Clonality was calculated as one minus Pielou's evenness. Tissue-enriched TCRs were identified by differential abundance testing using productive amino-acid clonotypes, minimum total count 5 and alpha 0.1. The Jaccard Index and the Morisita Overlap Index were used to measure how much the repertoires overlapped between compartments. GLIPH grouped TCR beta CDR3s together with public tetramer-defined viral CDR3s, and a viral motif had to include at least three viral sequences and also show V-gene enrichment. Imported from immuneACCESS, the table was reduced by TCRdb to in-frame sequences with V and J called. These copies leave out some clones; in studies compared against another copy, an unresolved V gene accounts for under half, and the cause of the remainder is not known. The V and J calls and clone size were taken over from that table, and D and trimming were inferred from the DNA. This sample comprises approximately 100,000 clones, under 95% of them detected only once. Over 4% of the sample lies in the top ten.

With respect to this clone: Which antigen it targets is not known. No base quality values were provided; no much bigger clone lies one nucleotide off.

At diagnosis, peripheral blood, uninvolved tumor-adjacent lung and tumor were collected and were preserved as a mix of fresh-frozen and FFPE material. For TCR repertoire profiling, the blood samples were analyzed as peripheral blood mononuclear cells. V is shortened by 5 bases, J by 1 base, and the region joining them spans 8 bases. From cysteine to phenylalanine, the CDR3 is 13 amino acids long. Solely the CDR3 DNA is kept, with 39 bases framed from the first base. CDR1 and CDR2 (MNHNY, SVGAGI) derive from the germline V gene (reference sequence). The receptor was isolated from a woman between 35 and 75 years old with stage II squamous cell lung carcinoma. The sample was PBMCs, taken before any cancer treatment. The V and J genes are TRBV6-6 and TRBJ2-5, with TRBD2 as a weak D call on 6 bases. The DNA sequence reads TGTGCCAGCAGTCCGCGGGGCCAAGAGACCCAGTACTTC. Protein translation: CASSPRGQETQYF.